This T cell receptor (beta chain) was recorded in a study of blood T cell repertoires in COVID-19. Trimming removed 6 bases at V and 8 bases at J, with 16 bases between. Germline V gene sequence: CDR1 LGHNA, CDR2 YSLEER. The CDR3 covers 13 residues. Data came from immunoSEQ multiplex PCR; TCRdb stores just in-frame clones and leaves some out. The sample has under 300,000 clones; under 95% are singletons. The chain recombines TRBV4-3 with TRBJ1-2, with D maybe TRBD1 (5 bases). This receptor was taken from a woman in her late teens or twenties who had recovered from COVID-19. Sequencing was performed on PBMCs or T cells enriched from blood (not recorded which). The DNA of the CDR3 is TGCGCCAGCAGGACAGTCGGCGGGGGAGGCTACACCTTC. Translating gives CASRTVGGGGYTF.